This T cell receptor (beta chain) derives from a study of technical replicates of blood from a handful of donors. Assay used: immunoSEQ multiplex PCR; TCRdb lists only in-frame clones, some missing. The sample yields around 76,000 clones, roughly 90% seen once. This CDR3 has 15 residues. The germline gives CDR1 LNHDA, CDR2 SQIVND (reference sequence). Trimming cost V 6 bases and J 1 base; bases outside gene matches: 6. The chain recombines TRBV19 with TRBJ1-5; TRBD1 matches at 7 bases. The TCR sequence derives from a human donor in good health. Sample: T cells isolated from PBMCs. CDR3 nucleotide sequence: TGTGCCAGTAGGGGGACAGTAGAAAGCAATCAGCCCCAGCATTTT. Translated: CASRGTVESNQPQHF. The full variable domain, with the rest looked up from reference TRBV19 and TRBJ1-5, is DGGITQSPKYLFRKEGQNVTLSCEQNLNHDAMYWYRQDPGQGLRLIYYSQIVNDFQKGDIAEGYSVSREKKESFPLTVTSAQKNPTAFYLCASRGTVESNQPQHFGDGTRLSIL.